The 29 T cell receptor beta chains listed next were all sequenced from one sample in a study of shared clonotypes between healthy human individuals. Method: immunoSEQ multiplex PCR; TCRdb's copy keeps in-frame clones and lacks some. Found here are 950,000 to 1,100,000 clones, 75% to 85% of them singletons; the top ten hold around 0.6%. What was sequenced was memory CD4+ T cells from PBMCs. Described subset: CD45RA-negative fraction. These receptors were taken from a man aged 18 to 29 in good health. Some clones in this sample may be carry-over from other donors' samples.

The J gene is TRBJ2-5, the V gene TRBV30, with TRBD1 matching over 8 bases. Germline CDR1 reads GTSNPN; CDR2 reads SVGIG (reference sequence). J was trimmed by 11 bases and V by 2 bases; bases with no gene match: 10. This CDR3 is 13 amino acids long. For the CDR3, the DNA is TGTGCCTGGAGTCGACAGGGGACGGGGGAGCAGTACTTC. This gives the protein CAWSRQGTGEQYF.

The V gene is TRBV30, the J gene TRBJ2-1; tentatively, D is TRBD1 (7 bases). The CDR3 covers 11 residues. Trimming stripped 7 bases from V and 15 bases from J, with 19 bases between. CDR1 and CDR2 (germline): GTSNPN, SVGIG (reference sequence). CDR3 sequence: CASTLEGARFF. CDR3 coding DNA: TGTGCCTCCACCCTGGAGGGGGCGAGGTTCTTC. The whole variable domain, remainder taken from reference TRBV30 and TRBJ2-1, is SQTIHQWPATLVQPVGSPLSLECTVEGTSNPNLYWYRQAAGRGLQLLFYSVGIGQISSEVPQNLSASRPQDRQFILSSKKLLLSDSGFYLCASTLEGARFFGPGTRLTVL.

The chain employs TRBV7-6 and TRBJ1-2; 7 positions agree with TRBD1. The J segment lost 4 bases and the V segment lost 5 bases, leaving 16 bases of the junction unmatched. Germline CDR1 and CDR2: SGHVS and FNYEAQ. This CDR3 is built from 17 residues. CDR3 coding DNA: TGTGCCAGCAGCCCACGCCCGACAGGGTCGGAGGTCTATGGCTACACCTTC. Its protein is CASSPRPTGSEVYGYTF.

This clone was detected ten times or more. The chain has TRBV6-5 and TRBJ1-1, with a weak D call TRBD1 (5 bases). Trimming cost V 4 bases and J 1 base, with 10 bases left between them. Germline V gene lookup returns CDR1 MNHEY and CDR2 SVGAGI. This CDR3 region has 14 residues. The CDR3 reads CASSWGSPNTEAFF. The DNA for the CDR3 is TGTGCCAGCAGTTGGGGGAGCCCGAACACTGAAGCTTTCTTT.

The V gene is TRBV4-1, the J gene TRBJ2-3, with TRBD2 matching 12 bases. V trimming: 0 bases; J trimming: 0 bases; junction bases outside the gene matches: 10. The CDR3 spans 20 residues. The germline V gene encodes CDR1 MGHRA and CDR2 YSYEKL. CDR3 nucleotides: TGCGCCAGCAGCCAAGAGATGGGCGCTAGCGGGAGGGGTAGCACAGATACGCAGTATTTT. It specifies CASSQEMGASGRGSTDTQYF.

The genes are TRBV21-1 and TRBJ2-7; the table's D call, TRBD1, has no DNA check behind it. TRBV21-1 is a known pseudogene. This CDR3 has 14 amino acids. CDR3 nucleotides: TGTGCCAGCAGCTCCCGGGACACTTCCTACGAGCAGTACTTC. The encoded protein is CASSSRDTSYEQYF.

CDR3 nucleotides: TGTGCCAGCAGCTTAGCTTTTCGGCACTCTGAAGCTTTCTTT. Translated, it gives CASSLAFRHSEAFF. This chain uses TRBV7-8 with TRBJ1-1; D call uncertain. This CDR3 has 14 residues. Germline loops: CDR1 SGHVS, CDR2 FQNEAQ. Deletions cut 0 bases from V and 6 bases from J, with 11 bases between.

The CDR3 loop is CASSAEKRLTDTQYF. CDR3 bases: TGTGCCAGCAGCGCCGAGAAGCGCCTCACAGATACGCAGTATTTT. The V gene is TRBV7-2, the J gene TRBJ2-3; no reliable D call. The ends were cut back, 5 bases at V and 2 bases at J, with 14 bases in the middle. Germline CDR1 and CDR2: SGHTA and FQGNSA. The CDR3 totals 15 residues.

V gene TRBV5-5 combines with J gene TRBJ2-7, with D possibly matching TRBD1 (5 bases). Germline V gene lookup returns CDR1 SGHKS and CDR2 YYEKEE (reference sequence). This CDR3 has 16 amino acids. The V end was cut by 6 bases, the J end by 4 bases, with 23 bases between. The CDR3 region is CASTENLGRDRYEQYF. The CDR3, as DNA: TGTGCCAGCACCGAAAACCTGGGCAGGGATAGGTACGAGCAGTACTTC.

This clone occurred many times. V usage is TRBV19 and J usage is TRBJ1-1, with TRBD1 matching 9 bases. Germline-derived CDR1 and CDR2 are LNHDA and SQIVND (reference sequence). CDR3 size: 14 residues. The V gene end was trimmed by 7 bases and the J gene end by 1 base; junction bases not matched to a gene: 4. The CDR3 sequence is CASKTGGSNTEAFF. CDR3 in DNA: TGTGCCAGTAAGACAGGGGGGTCGAACACTGAAGCTTTCTTT.

CDR3 nucleotides: TGTGCCAGCAAACTATTCGGGCTAGCGGGCGACAATGAGCAGTTCTTC. Amino acid sequence: CASKLFGLAGDNEQFF. The gene calls are TRBV27 and TRBJ2-1; 8 positions agree with TRBD2. Per germline, CDR1 MNHEY and CDR2 SMNVEV (reference sequence). The CDR3 extends over 16 amino acids. V lost 7 bases and J lost 5; bases outside the gene matches: 13.

The CDR3 spells CASSYYPTAGGYTF. In DNA, the CDR3 is TGTGCCAGCAGTTACTACCCGACAGCCGGTGGCTACACCTTC. V usage is TRBV6-5 and J usage is TRBJ1-2; maybe TRBD1 (5 bases). The CDR3 totals 14 residues. Trimming pared 1 base from V and 7 bases from J, leaving 13 bases between. Germline assignment: CDR1 MNHEY and CDR2 SVGAGI.

This clone showed up just a few times. The chain has TRBV5-4 and TRBJ1-1; D gene unclear. V gave up 1 base and J gave up 6 bases, with 7 bases separating them. Germline V lookup: CDR1 SGHNT, CDR2 YYREEE (reference sequence). The CDR3 consists of 12 residues. The CDR3 bases are TGTGCCAGCAGCTTGATGGGATCTGAAGCTTTCTTT. It encodes CASSLMGSEAFF.

V usage is TRBV18 and J usage is TRBJ2-7; TRBD2 might be the D (5 bases). The CDR3 contains 13 residues. Germline CDR1 is KGHSH and CDR2 is LQKENI. V lost 5 bases and J lost 5, with 13 bases in between. In DNA, the CDR3 is TGTGCCAGCTCATCCCAACCCGGGGACGAGCAGTACTTC. Encoded protein: CASSSQPGDEQYF.

This chain uses TRBV4-2 with TRBJ2-3, with 10 bases that match TRBD2. The junction had 2 bases not matched to a gene; V was cut back by 1 base and J by 1 base. Germline lookup yields CDR1 LGHNA and CDR2 YNFKEQ. The length of the CDR3 is 16 residues. The DNA for the CDR3 is TGTGCCAGCAGCCAAGTCGGGACTAGCGGCACAGATACGCAGTATTTT. Amino acid sequence: CASSQVGTSGTDTQYF.

This clone was counted once. The chain links TRBV4-1 to TRBJ1-5; TRBD1 might be the D (5 bases). Germline CDR1 is MGHRA and CDR2 is YSYEKL. Trimming stripped 3 bases from V and 11 bases from J, with 14 bases between. The CDR3 covers 13 residues. CDR3 residues: CASSHAEFRAQHF. The CDR3 DNA reads as TGCGCCAGCAGCCACGCTGAATTCAGGGCCCAGCATTTT.

The rearrangement links TRBV11-3 to TRBJ2-3, with 9 bases lining up with TRBD2. CDR3 length: 16 amino acids. CDR1 and CDR2 (germline): SGHNT, YENEEA. The J segment lost 1 base and the V segment lost 5 bases, leaving 7 bases of the junction unmatched. The CDR3 here is CASSAGSSGGTDTQYF. The CDR3 DNA is TGTGCCAGCAGCGCAGGGTCTAGCGGGGGCACAGATACGCAGTATTTT.

As regards this clone: This sample includes further DNA sequences coding for the same CDR3. The V call is TRBV5-6, the J call TRBJ2-5; perhaps TRBD1 as D (5 bases). The CDR3 sequence is 13 residues long. Per the germline V gene, CDR1 is SGHDT and CDR2 is YYEEEE. V shed 1 base and J shed 4 bases, with 8 bases lying between them. The CDR3, as DNA: TGTGCCAGCAGCTTGTATAGGGGAGAGACCCAGTACTTC. Residues: CASSLYRGETQYF.

V is TRBV28 and J is TRBJ1-5; 12 nucleotides match TRBD1. This CDR3 has 17 residues. CDR1 is MDHEN and CDR2 is SYDVKM in the germline V gene. J lost 5 bases, V lost 5 bases, and 10 bases had no gene match. As DNA, the CDR3 is TGTGCCAGCAGTCTCGGGACAGGGGGCAGTTTCGATCAGCCCCAGCATTTT. Amino acid sequence: CASSLGTGGSFDQPQHF.

The chain employs TRBV28 and TRBJ2-1; no definite D call. CDR1 and CDR2 from the germline V gene are MDHEN and SYDVKM. The CDR3 sequence is 15 residues long. Trimming took off 2 bases at V and 2 bases at J, with 10 bases between the two ends. The CDR3 protein is CASSLGGEAYNEQFF. CDR3 bases: TGTGCCAGCAGTTTAGGCGGAGAGGCCTACAATGAGCAGTTCTTC.

The V gene is TRBV7-2, the J gene TRBJ2-7, with D possibly matching TRBD2 (6 bases). This CDR3 spans 16 amino acids. Germline lookup yields CDR1 SGHTA and CDR2 FQGNSA. With 1 base removed from V and 0 bases from J, the gap between germline ends came to 13 bases. In DNA form, the CDR3 reads TGTGCCAGCAGCTTAGTCGAGCGGGCCCTCTCCTACGAGCAGTACTTC. This sequence encodes CASSLVERALSYEQYF.

The rearrangement joins TRBV28 to TRBJ1-1; maybe TRBD1 (5 bases). CDR3 length: 14 residues. Trimming cost V 4 bases and J 5 bases, with 14 bases left between them. Germline CDR1 is MDHEN and CDR2 is SYDVKM. The CDR3 DNA reads TGTGCCAGCAGTTGGAATACGGGACCTACTGAAGCTTTCTTT. Protein product: CASSWNTGPTEAFF. The full variable domain, with the rest looked up from reference TRBV28 and TRBJ1-1, is DVKVTQSSRYLVKRTGEKVFLECVQDMDHENMFWYRQDPGLGLRLIYFSYDVKMKEKGDIPEGYSVSREKKERFSLILESASTNQTSMYLCASSWNTGPTEAFFGQGTRLTVV.

This chain joins TRBV29-1 and TRBJ2-7, with TRBD1 identical over 11 bases. CDR3 size: 16 residues. V gave up 7 bases and J gave up 0 bases; unmatched junction bases: 11. CDR1 and CDR2 (germline): SQVTM, ANQGSEA. Written as DNA, the CDR3 is TGCAGCGCCTCCAGGACAGGGGGCTTGCTCTCCTACGAGCAGTACTTC. It encodes CSASRTGGLLSYEQYF.

The V and J genes are TRBV10-3 and TRBJ1-1; D may be TRBD1 (5 bases). The V and J ends lost 4 bases and 5 bases respectively, with 11 bases between them. CDR3 length: 13 residues. CDR1 ENHRY and CDR2 SYGVKD come from the germline V gene. CDR3: CAISAGGWTEAFF. CDR3 nucleotide sequence: TGTGCCATCAGTGCTGGGGGGTGGACTGAAGCTTTCTTT.

The CDR3 spells CASSLGCQPQHF. The CDR3 DNA reads TGTGCCAGCAGCCTCGGTTGTCAGCCCCAGCATTTT. The chain couples TRBV7-4 to TRBJ1-5, with D hard to call. The CDR3 is made up of 12 amino acids. Germline lookup yields CDR1 SGHVT and CDR2 SQSDAQ. V shed 5 bases and J shed 6 bases, with 8 bases lying between them. The variable domain in full, with the rest retrieved from reference TRBV7-4 and TRBJ1-5, is GAGVSQSPRYKVAKRGRDVALRCDSISGHVTLYWYRQTLGQGSEVLTYSQSDAQRDKSGRPSGRFSAERPERSVSTLKIQRTEQGDSAVYLCASSLGCQPQHFGDGTRLSIL.

The chain recombines TRBV15 with TRBJ2-7; D call uncertain. The CDR3 is 15 amino acids. V was cut by 0 bases and J by 0 bases, with 9 bases left in between. In germline, CDR1 is LNHNV, CDR2 YYDKDF (reference sequence). The CDR3 bases are TGTGCCACCAGCAGAGAGGCAGCGAGCTCCTACGAGCAGTACTTC. This encodes CATSREAASSYEQYF.

This chain links TRBV30 with TRBJ2-3; 8 bases are shared with TRBD2. V was pared by 3 bases and J by 4 bases, with 6 bases of the junction left unmatched. The germline CDR1 and CDR2 sequences are GTSNPN and SVGIG (reference sequence). The CDR3 runs to 14 residues. CDR3 region: CAWSQGLAADTQYF. CDR3 nucleotides: TGTGCCTGGAGCCAAGGACTAGCAGCAGATACGCAGTATTTT.

The chain carries TRBV5-1 and TRBJ2-3; 11 bases agree with TRBD1. CDR1 is SGHRS, CDR2 YFSETQ, per germline. The CDR3 is 14 amino acids. J lost 6 bases, V lost 3 bases, and 3 bases had no gene match. CDR3 sequence reads: CASSWTGGRDTQYF. CDR3 nucleotide sequence: TGCGCCAGCAGCTGGACAGGGGGCAGGGATACGCAGTATTTT.

CDR3 protein: CASSLLQGYTEAFF. CDR3 DNA sequence: TGTGCCAGCAGCTTACTTCAGGGGTACACTGAAGCTTTCTTT. This rearrangement joins TRBV7-2 to TRBJ1-1, with TRBD1 as a possible D gene (6 bases). The CDR3 sequence is 14 residues long. Between the trimmed V and J ends, which lost 2 bases and 3 bases, there was a span of 10 bases. Per germline, CDR1 SGHTA and CDR2 FQGNSA.